This TCR beta chain was documented in a study of T cell repertoires in cytomegalovirus infection. Ten or more counts support this clonotype. This CDR3 has 18 amino acids. Unmatched junction bases numbered 16, after V lost 6 bases and J lost 3 bases. TCRdb reanalysed the reads using MiXCR and keeps one entry per CDR3 protein. The table lists 490,000 or so distinct CDR3 sequences, 10% to 12% of them singletons, with roughly 10% in the top ten. The chain recombines TRBV12-3 or TRBV12-4 with TRBJ2-1, with 8 bases that match TRBD1. This receptor was identified in a human donor in good health (CMV status not recorded). Some clones in this sample may be carry-over from other donors' samples. Sequencing was performed on PBMCs. The CDR3 DNA sequence: TGTGCCAGCAGCAACTTCAGGGGGCGCAGAGGAATCTACAATGAGCAGTTCTTC. Translated, it gives CASSNFRGRRGIYNEQFF.